Below, one TCR beta chain is given with its context. The data are from a study of blood T cells in healthy people across ages. The CDR3 is 12 amino acids. Germline loops: CDR1 SNHLY, CDR2 FYNNEI. The V and J ends lost 8 bases and 2 bases respectively, with 10 bases between them. Healthy individuals of Caucasian origin from Russia, aged about 6 to 95, served as donors. It was with a sample-barcoded 5' primer and a J-beta primer mix that a second PCR of roughly 6 to 12 cycles was run. TCRdb re-derived calls from the 5' RACE reads in MiXCR, one entry per CDR3 protein. The repertoire holds 600,000 to 1,000,000 distinct CDR3 sequences, with roughly 50% as singletons.

The sequence came from a man younger than 45 in good health. The material sequenced was blood. The chain combines TRBV2 with TRBJ2-7, with D perhaps TRBD1 (6 bases). In nucleotides, the CDR3 is TGTGCCAGCGGGGGCAGGACCTACGAGCAGTACTTC. Translating gives CASGGRTYEQYF.